Below are 19 T cell receptor beta chains sequenced from a single sample in a study of identical twins (dated by TCRdb to 2016 to 2018). The library was prepared using 5' RACE. The sequencer listed for this sample is Illumina HiSeq 2000. The public reads were reanalyzed by TCRdb: fastp trimming at Q25, MiXCR alignment, in-frame beta chains only. Each record represents a unique CDR3 protein, reported with the most common genes and DNA among its rows. This sample is represented by some 500,000 distinct CDR3 sequences; around an eighth of them were singletons. The ten top clones hold 0.98% of the sample. These same data were also listed under a study on yellow fever vaccine responses in identical twins.

The sample comprised CD4+ T cells sorted from blood. These receptors originate from a young woman in good health.

This chain connects TRBV20-1 to TRBJ1-1, with a possible D match to TRBD1 (5 bases). The CDR3 consists of 12 residues. CDR1 and CDR2 from the germline V gene are DFQATT and SNEGSKA (reference sequence). The V and J ends lost 5 bases and 4 bases respectively, with 11 bases between them. The CDR3: CSAPAGGTEAFF. In DNA form, the CDR3 reads TGCAGTGCTCCAGCTGGGGGCACTGAAGCTTTCTTT.

This chain joins TRBV20-1 and TRBJ1-4; D remains ambiguous. This CDR3 is 15 amino acids long. The ends were cut back, 3 bases at V and 8 bases at J, with 19 bases in the middle. Per the germline V gene, CDR1 is DFQATT and CDR2 is SNEGSKA (reference sequence). CDR3 amino acids: CSARTLEGQAEKLFF. The CDR3 nucleotides read TGCAGTGCTAGGACCCTAGAGGGTCAAGCCGAAAAACTGTTTTTT.

This clonotype was seen a handful of times. CDR3: CASSFWSEGYEQYF. The CDR3 DNA sequence: TGTGCCAGCAGTTTCTGGTCCGAGGGCTACGAGCAGTACTTC. The chain uses TRBV27 and TRBJ2-7; D may be TRBD2 (5 bases). V gave up 3 bases and J gave up 3 bases, with 12 bases separating them. The length of the CDR3 is 14 residues. Germline values: CDR1 MNHEY, CDR2 SMNVEV (reference sequence).

This clonotype has only a few counts. V is TRBV20-1 and J is TRBJ2-5; either TRBD1 or TRBD2 may fit D (6 bases each). This CDR3 is built from 15 residues. Trimming left V 2 bases short and J 2 bases short, with 15 bases between. Germline CDR1 and CDR2: DFQATT and SNEGSKA (reference sequence). The CDR3 bases are TGCAGTGCTAGACCGGGGGCCGGACCTCAAGAGACCCAGTACTTC. It yields the protein CSARPGAGPQETQYF.

This clonotype showed up just a few times. The rearrangement uses TRBV30 and TRBJ2-1, with no clear D. There are 16 residues in the CDR3. Trimming left V 0 bases short and J 0 bases short, with 12 bases between. Per germline, CDR1 GTSNPN and CDR2 SVGIG (reference sequence). In DNA form, the CDR3 reads TGTGCCTGGAGTGTTTTCTTAGGGAACTCCTACAATGAGCAGTTCTTC. Its protein product is CAWSVFLGNSYNEQFF.

The V gene is TRBV27, the J gene TRBJ2-7; 7 positions match TRBD2. V shed 2 bases and J 2 bases; nucleotides not matched to a gene: 6. The CDR3 runs 15 residues. The germline V gene encodes CDR1 MNHEY and CDR2 SMNVEV (reference sequence). The CDR3, as DNA: TGTGCCAGCAGTTTAAGGGGAGGACTAGCCTACGAGCAGTACTTC. This translates into CASSLRGGLAYEQYF.

This chain joins TRBV7-2 and TRBJ2-7, with 8 bases lining up with TRBD2. The CDR3 covers 16 residues. The V segment lost 5 bases and the J segment 4 bases; nucleotides outside the gene matches: 13. Germline V gene sequence: CDR1 SGHTA, CDR2 FQGNSA. The CDR3 DNA follows: TGTGCCAGCAGCGGGAGGGGTACGAGCGGGGGATACGAGCAGTACTTC. Protein sequence: CASSGRGTSGGYEQYF.

This clonotype was found many times. The genes are TRBV24-1 and TRBJ2-7; D may be TRBD2 (6 bases). Trimming removed 9 bases at V and 3 bases at J, with 8 bases between. The CDR3 spans 11 residues. From germline, CDR1 is KGHDR and CDR2 SFDVKD. Here the CDR3 reads CATGGVYEQYF. The CDR3 nucleotides are TGTGCCACCGGAGGGGTCTACGAGCAGTACTTC.

In this sample, this clonotype turned up a few times. This chain connects TRBV18 to TRBJ2-7; 8 bases line up with TRBD1. Losses at the gene ends were 6 bases for V and 6 bases for J; bases not matched to a gene: 7. CDR1 is KGHSH, CDR2 LQKENI, per germline. The CDR3 length is 13 residues. CDR3: CASSSQGAGEQYF. Written as DNA, the CDR3 is TGTGCCAGCTCTTCGCAGGGGGCAGGCGAGCAGTACTTC.

As DNA, the CDR3 is TGTGCCAGCAGCTACCAAGCCGGGTACTATGAGCAGTTCTTC. It codes for CASSYQAGYYEQFF. The chain is built from TRBV9 and TRBJ2-1; no clear D gene. The CDR3 extends over 14 amino acids. Trimming shortened V by 4 bases and J by 8 bases, and 16 bases separated the two germline ends. Germline V gene lookup returns CDR1 SGDLS and CDR2 YYNGEE.

This clonotype was observed a few times. V gene TRBV5-1 combines with J gene TRBJ2-7, with D perhaps TRBD1 (5 bases). The CDR3 sequence is 15 residues long. V was cut by 4 bases and J by 7 bases, with 21 bases left in between. The germline CDR1 and CDR2 sequences are SGHRS and YFSETQ. The CDR3 spells CASSPLLDIGSEQYF. The CDR3 DNA is TGCGCCAGCAGCCCACTACTGGACATCGGATCAGAGCAGTACTTC. Using reference TRBV5-1 and TRBJ2-7 for the parts outside the CDR3, the full variable domain is KAGVTQTPRYLIKTRGQQVTLSCSPISGHRSVSWYQQTPGQGLQFLFEYFSETQRNKGNFPGRFSGRQFSNSRSEMNVSTLELGDSALYLCASSPLLDIGSEQYFGPGTRLTVT.

This clonotype turned up a few times. DNA for the CDR3: TGTGCCAGCAGCCTAACAGGGGGCGCTTCCGGCTACACCTTC. This codes for CASSLTGGASGYTF. The chain is built from TRBV28 and TRBJ1-2; TRBD1 matches 9 bases. There are 14 residues in the CDR3. V shed 6 bases and J 8 bases; nucleotides not matched to a gene: 10. Germline lookup yields CDR1 MDHEN and CDR2 SYDVKM.

V gene TRBV5-1 combines with J gene TRBJ2-3; 8 bases line up with TRBD2. With 1 base clipped from V and 5 bases from J, the junction kept 3 bases outside the gene matches. This CDR3 has 14 amino acids. Germline CDR1 SGHRS, CDR2 YFSETQ. In nucleotides, the CDR3 is TGCGCCAGCAGCTTGAGGCGGGGGGTAGATACGCAGTATTTT. It yields the protein CASSLRRGVDTQYF.

This clonotype was detected only a few times. This chain links TRBV19 with TRBJ2-7, with D possibly TRBD1 on 5 matching bases. There are 13 residues in the CDR3. V was pared by 3 bases and J by 3 bases, with 9 bases between. Germline V gives CDR1 LNHDA, CDR2 SQIVND (reference sequence). CDR3 coding DNA: TGTGCCAGTAGTATGTCGACAGTCTACGAGCAGTACTTC. This codes for CASSMSTVYEQYF.

There are a few counts of this clonotype. The chain recombines TRBV21-1 with TRBJ2-5; the DNA was not used to check the table's D call, TRBD2. TRBV21-1 is labeled a pseudogene. The CDR3 contains 18 residues. The CDR3 coding sequence is TGTGCCAGCAGCAACTACCTTGTTATGAGCGGGAGCCAAGAGACCCAGTACTTC. It yields the protein CASSNYLVMSGSQETQYF.

This clonotype was seen more than once but under ten times. The chain combines TRBV29-1 with TRBJ1-4, with TRBD1 as a possible D gene (6 bases). CDR1 and CDR2 from the germline V gene are SQVTM and ANQGSEA. There are 14 residues in the CDR3. The V and J ends lost 6 bases and 3 bases respectively, with 14 bases between them. DNA for the CDR3: TGCAGCGTGGCATCGGGGGCAGCTAATGAAAAACTGTTTTTT. Its protein is CSVASGAANEKLFF.

The J gene is TRBJ2-7, the V gene TRBV7-9; possible D gene TRBD1, 5 bases. This CDR3 comprises 13 residues. The ends were cut back, 5 bases at V and 6 bases at J, with 14 bases in the middle. Looked up from germline, CDR1 is SEHNR and CDR2 is FQNEAQ (reference sequence). CDR3 in amino acids: CASSPRPQGEQYF. In DNA form, the CDR3 reads TGTGCCAGCAGCCCCCGGCCCCAGGGCGAGCAGTACTTC.

As DNA, the CDR3 is TGTGCCAGCAGCGCCAGGGGGGAAGAGACCCAGTACTTC. Translated: CASSARGEETQYF. The rearrangement uses TRBV5-5 and TRBJ2-5; D might be TRBD1 (7 bases). There are 13 residues in the CDR3. V was trimmed by 4 bases and J by 3 bases, leaving 10 bases between them. Germline values: CDR1 SGHKS, CDR2 YYEKEE (reference sequence). The complete variable domain, with remaining parts taken from reference TRBV5-5 and TRBJ2-5, reads DAGVTQSPTHLIKTRGQQVTLRCSPISGHKSVSWYQQVLGQGPQFIFQYYEKEERGRGNFPDRFSARQFPNYSSELNVNALLLGDSALYLCASSARGEETQYFGPGTRLLVL.

This clonotype was detected only once. This chain connects TRBV7-8 to TRBJ2-7; TRBD2 matches 9 bases. J was trimmed by 1 base and V by 0 bases; bases with no gene match: 4. Germline loops: CDR1 SGHVS, CDR2 FQNEAQ. The CDR3 totals 16 residues. The CDR3 loop is CASSLAFSGGSYEQYF. In DNA, the CDR3 is TGTGCCAGCAGCTTAGCATTTAGCGGGGGATCCTACGAGCAGTACTTC.